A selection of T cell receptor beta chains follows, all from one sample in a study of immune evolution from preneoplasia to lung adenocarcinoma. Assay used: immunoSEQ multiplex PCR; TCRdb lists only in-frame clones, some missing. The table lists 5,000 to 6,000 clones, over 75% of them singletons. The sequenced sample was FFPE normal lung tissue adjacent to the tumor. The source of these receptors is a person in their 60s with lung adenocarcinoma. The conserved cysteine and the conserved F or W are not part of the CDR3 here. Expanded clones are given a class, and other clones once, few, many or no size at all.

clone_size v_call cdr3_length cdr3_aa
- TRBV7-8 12 ASSDRGLGYGYT
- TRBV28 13 ASSAYGTEDTEAF
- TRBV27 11 ASRSGEGNEQF
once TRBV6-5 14 ASSYSKTSEPGELF
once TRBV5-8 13 ASSLVQGASQPQH
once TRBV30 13 AWSAGLTGGNTIY
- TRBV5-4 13 ASSLGETVAREQY
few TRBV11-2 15 ASSSRTGWVFGNTIY
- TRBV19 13 ATKLAGGNTGELF
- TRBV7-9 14 ASSSVELAMQETQY
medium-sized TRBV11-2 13 ASSRTGTDHQPQH
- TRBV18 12 ASSPRDGGHEQY
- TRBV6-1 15 ASSEQGVTGLLYEQY
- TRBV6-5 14 ASSYPSGTGTTEAF
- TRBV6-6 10 ASSSDRQIAF
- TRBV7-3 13 ASSYGTGVTGELF
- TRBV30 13 AWATGGVAGNTIY